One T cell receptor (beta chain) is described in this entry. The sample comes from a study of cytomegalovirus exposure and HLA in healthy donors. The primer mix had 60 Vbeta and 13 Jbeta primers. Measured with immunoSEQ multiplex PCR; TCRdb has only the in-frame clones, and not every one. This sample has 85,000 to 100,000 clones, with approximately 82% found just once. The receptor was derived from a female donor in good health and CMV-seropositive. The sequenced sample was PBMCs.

CDR3 region: CASSRGGFF. In DNA, the CDR3 is TGTGCCAGCAGCCGCGGGGGGTTCTTC. The V call is TRBV7-9, the J call TRBJ2-1; 7 nucleotides align to TRBD2. V was pared by 5 bases and J by 15 bases, with 1 base of the junction left unmatched. The CDR3 consists of 9 residues. The germline CDR1 and CDR2 sequences are SEHNR and FQNEAQ (reference sequence).